This T cell receptor (beta chain) was captured in a study of T cells in Graves' hyperthyroidism and ophthalmopathy. Germline CDR1 and CDR2: DFQATT and SNEGSKA (reference sequence). The length of the CDR3 is 12 residues. Trimming cost V 6 bases and J 10 bases, with 16 bases left between them. Uncontrolled infection, other autoimmune disease, pregnancy or lactation barred patients from enrollment. Fresh 10 ml peripheral blood yielded PBMCs. Authors of the study amplified TCR beta CDR3 regions from RNA transcripts. During a first-round RT-PCR of the TCR CDR3, the HTBI primer set was used. TCRdb processed the multiplex PCR reads anew with MiXCR; each CDR3 protein has one entry. The sample lists some 440,000 distinct CDR3 sequences; approximately 15% were seen once.

The chain employs TRBV20-1 and TRBJ2-1; D ambiguous. Sequences were obtained from blood. The source is a woman younger than 30 with Graves' hyperthyroidism. The CDR3 loop is CSAPTDPSEQFF. As DNA, the CDR3 is TGCAGTGCACCTACGGACCCGTCGGAGCAGTTCTTC.